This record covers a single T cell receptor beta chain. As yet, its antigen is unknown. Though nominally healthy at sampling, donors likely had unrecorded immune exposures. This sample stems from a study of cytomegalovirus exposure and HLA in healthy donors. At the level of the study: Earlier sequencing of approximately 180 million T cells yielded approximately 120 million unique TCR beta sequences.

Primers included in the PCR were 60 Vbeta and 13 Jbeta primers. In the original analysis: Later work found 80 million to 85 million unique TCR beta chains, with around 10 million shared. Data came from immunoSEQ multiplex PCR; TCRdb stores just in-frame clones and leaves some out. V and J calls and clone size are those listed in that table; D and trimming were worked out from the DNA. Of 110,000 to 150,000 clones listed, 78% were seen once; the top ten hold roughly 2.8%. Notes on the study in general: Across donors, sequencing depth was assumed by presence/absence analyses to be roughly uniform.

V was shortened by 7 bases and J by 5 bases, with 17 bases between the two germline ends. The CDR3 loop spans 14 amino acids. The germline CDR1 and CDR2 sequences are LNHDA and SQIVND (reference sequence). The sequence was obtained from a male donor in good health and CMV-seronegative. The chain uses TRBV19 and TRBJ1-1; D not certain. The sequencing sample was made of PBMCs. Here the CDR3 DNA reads TGTGCCAGTACCCAGGCGGGAGGGTTTACTGAAGCTTTCTTT. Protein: CASTQAGGFTEAFF.